This TCR delta chain is from a study of gamma-delta T cells after stem cell transplantation. TCRdb re-called the RT-PCR reads via CATT. Here the sample spans fewer than 12,000 delta-chain clones, around 1.2% being singletons. The CDR3 runs to 15 residues. Germline CDR1 reads GEAIGNYY; CDR2 reads EKD. The ends lost 4 bases at V and 0 bases at J; junction bases unmatched: 7. By share, this clone ranks as medium-sized. The material sequenced was gamma-delta T cells. The rearrangement joins TRDV2 to TRDJ1; 7 bases are a match to TRDD3. The receptor was isolated from a human donor. It is not recorded whose cells these are; they may come from a transplant donor. This CDR3 reads CACEPLGVNTDKLIF. The DNA for the CDR3 is TGTGCCTGTGAGCCCCTGGGGGTCAACACCGATAAACTCATCTTT.